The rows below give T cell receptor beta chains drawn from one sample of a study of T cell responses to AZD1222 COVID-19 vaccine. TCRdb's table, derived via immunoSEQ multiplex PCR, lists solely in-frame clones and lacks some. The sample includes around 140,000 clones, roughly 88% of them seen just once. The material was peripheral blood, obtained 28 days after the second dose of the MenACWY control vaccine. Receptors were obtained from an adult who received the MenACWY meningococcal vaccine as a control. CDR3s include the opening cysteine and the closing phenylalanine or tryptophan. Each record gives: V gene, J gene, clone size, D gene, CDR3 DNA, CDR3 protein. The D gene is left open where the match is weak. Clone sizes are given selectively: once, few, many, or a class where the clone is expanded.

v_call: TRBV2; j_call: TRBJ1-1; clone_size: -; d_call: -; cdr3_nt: TGTGCCAGCAGTCTATGGACAGTTAGGAACACTGAAGCTTTCTTT; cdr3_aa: CASSLWTVRNTEAFF
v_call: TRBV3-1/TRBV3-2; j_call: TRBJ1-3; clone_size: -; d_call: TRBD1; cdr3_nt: TGTGCCAGCAGCCGAGGACAGGGGCAAGGAAACACCATATATTTT; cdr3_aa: CASSRGQGQGNTIYF
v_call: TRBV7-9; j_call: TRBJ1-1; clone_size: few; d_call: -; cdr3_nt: TGTGCCAGCAGCTTAACGGGCCGGAACACTGAAGCTTTCTTT; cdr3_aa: CASSLTGRNTEAFF
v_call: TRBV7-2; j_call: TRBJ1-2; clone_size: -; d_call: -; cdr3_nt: TGTGCCAGCAGCTCTCTGACAGGCCCGATCCCCTATGGCTACACCTTC; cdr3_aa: CASSSLTGPIPYGYTF
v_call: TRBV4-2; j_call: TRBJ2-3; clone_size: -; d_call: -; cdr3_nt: TGTGCCAGCAGCCAAGCCTATGGGGACAGCACAGATACGCAGTATTTT; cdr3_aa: CASSQAYGDSTDTQYF
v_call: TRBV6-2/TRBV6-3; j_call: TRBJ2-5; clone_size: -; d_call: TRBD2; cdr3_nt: TGTGCCAGCAGTAAAGGACTAGCGACCCAAGAGACCCAGTACTTC; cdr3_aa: CASSKGLATQETQYF
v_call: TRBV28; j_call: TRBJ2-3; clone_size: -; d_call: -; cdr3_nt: TGTGCCAGCAGTCCCCCTTCCGAGGTTGGTACGCAGTATTTT; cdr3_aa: CASSPPSEVGTQYF
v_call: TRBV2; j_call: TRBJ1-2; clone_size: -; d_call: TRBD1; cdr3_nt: TGTGCCAGCAGGGTGGACAGGGGCAGAGGTGGCTACACCTTC; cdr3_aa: CASRVDRGRGGYTF
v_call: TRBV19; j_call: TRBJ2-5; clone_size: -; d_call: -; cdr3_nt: TGTGCCAGTAGTATGCTTGACTCACAAGAGACCCAGTACTTC; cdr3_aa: CASSMLDSQETQYF
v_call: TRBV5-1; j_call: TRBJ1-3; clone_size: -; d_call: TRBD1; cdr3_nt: TGCGCCAGCAGCTCGGACAGGTTAAGCTCTGGAAACACCATATATTTT; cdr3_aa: CASSSDRLSSGNTIYF
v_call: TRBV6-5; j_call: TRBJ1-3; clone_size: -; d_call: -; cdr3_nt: TGTGCCAGCAGTTACTCAAGAGGAAACACCATATATTTT; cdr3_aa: CASSYSRGNTIYF
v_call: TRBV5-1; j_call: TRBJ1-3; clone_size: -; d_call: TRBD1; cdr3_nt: TGCGCCAGCACCGAGGCGGGACAGGGGGCGGACACCATATATTTT; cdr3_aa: CASTEAGQGADTIYF
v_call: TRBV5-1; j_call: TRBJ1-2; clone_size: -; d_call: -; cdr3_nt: TGCGCCAGCAGTCCATTCGACAACTATGGCTACACCTTC; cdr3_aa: CASSPFDNYGYTF
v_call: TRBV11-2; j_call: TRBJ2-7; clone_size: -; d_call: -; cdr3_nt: TGTGCCAGCAGCTTAGACCGGAATTCCTACGAGCAGTACTTC; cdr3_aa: CASSLDRNSYEQYF
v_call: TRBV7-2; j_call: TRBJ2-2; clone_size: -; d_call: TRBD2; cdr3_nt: TGTGCCAGCAGCCCTAGCGGGAGGACTCCCGGGGAGCTGTTTTTT; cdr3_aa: CASSPSGRTPGELFF
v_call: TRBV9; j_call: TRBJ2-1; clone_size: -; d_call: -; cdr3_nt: TGTGCCAGCAGCGTAGAACGACAGGACGAACTTTACAATGAGCAGTTCTTC; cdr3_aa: CASSVERQDELYNEQFF
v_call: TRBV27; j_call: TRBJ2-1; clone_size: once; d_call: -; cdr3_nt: TGTGCCAGCAGTTTAGGAGGGTTCTACAATGAGCAGTTCTTC; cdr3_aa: CASSLGGFYNEQFF
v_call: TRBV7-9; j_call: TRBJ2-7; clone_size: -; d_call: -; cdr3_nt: TGTGCCAGCACCCTTGGATCGGGACCCTCCTACGAGCAGTACTTC; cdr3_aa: CASTLGSGPSYEQYF
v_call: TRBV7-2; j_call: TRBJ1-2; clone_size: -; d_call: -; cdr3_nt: TGTGCCAGCAGACCCAATTTGATCTCCTATGGCTACACCTTC; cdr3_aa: CASRPNLISYGYTF
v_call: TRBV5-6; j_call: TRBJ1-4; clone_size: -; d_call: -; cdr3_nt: TGTGCCAGCAGCTTTGGGGTGTACGAAAAACTGTTTTTT; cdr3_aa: CASSFGVYEKLFF
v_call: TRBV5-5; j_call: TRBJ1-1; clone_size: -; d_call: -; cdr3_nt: TGTGCCAGCATCCTGGGGGGGCGGAACACTGAAGCTTTCTTT; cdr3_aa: CASILGGRNTEAFF
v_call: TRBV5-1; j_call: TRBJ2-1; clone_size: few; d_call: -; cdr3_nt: TGCGCCAGCAGCTTGGACGGGAGAAACAATGAGCAGTTCTTC; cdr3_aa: CASSLDGRNNEQFF
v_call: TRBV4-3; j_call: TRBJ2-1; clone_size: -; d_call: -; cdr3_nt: TGCGCCAGCAGCCTCCGGGGAGTTGAGCAGTTCTTC; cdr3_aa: CASSLRGVEQFF
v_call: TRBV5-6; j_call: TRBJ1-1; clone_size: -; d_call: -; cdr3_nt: TGTGCCAGCAGCTTGAGTGGCATAGCTTTCTTT; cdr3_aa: CASSLSGIAFF
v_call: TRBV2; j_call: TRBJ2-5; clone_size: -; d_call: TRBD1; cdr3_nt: TGTGCCAGCAGCGGACAGGTCGGAGAGACCCAGTACTTC; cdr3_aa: CASSGQVGETQYF
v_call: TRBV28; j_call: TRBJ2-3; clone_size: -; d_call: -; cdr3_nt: TGTGCCAGCAGTTTAATTGGGGGGAGTACAGATACGCAGTATTTT; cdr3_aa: CASSLIGGSTDTQYF
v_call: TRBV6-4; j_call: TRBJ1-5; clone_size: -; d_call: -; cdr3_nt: TGTGCCAGCAGTGACGTCCCCCAGGTTCAGCCCCAGCATTTT; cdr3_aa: CASSDVPQVQPQHF
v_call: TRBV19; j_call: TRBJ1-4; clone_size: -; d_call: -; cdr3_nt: TGTGCCGCGGAAGGCCGCACAGGTGAAAAACTGTTTTTT; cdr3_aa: CAAEGRTGEKLFF
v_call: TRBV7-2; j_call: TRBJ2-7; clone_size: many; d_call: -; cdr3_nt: TGTGCCAGCAGCCCAACTAGCATCTCCTACGAGCAGTACTTC; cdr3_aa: CASSPTSISYEQYF
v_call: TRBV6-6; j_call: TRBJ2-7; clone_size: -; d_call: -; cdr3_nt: TGTGCCAGCAGTTCCCTGAGACAGCAGCCTAACGAGCAGTACTTC; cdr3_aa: CASSSLRQQPNEQYF
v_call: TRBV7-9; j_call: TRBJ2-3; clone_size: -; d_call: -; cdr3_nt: TGTGCCAGTTCCGTCCAGGGTGGTACAGATACGCAGTATTTT; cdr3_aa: CASSVQGGTDTQYF
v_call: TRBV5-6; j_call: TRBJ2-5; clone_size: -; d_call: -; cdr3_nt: TGTGCCAGCAGCTTGGCCGACAGGAGCCACTCGCAGACCCAGTACTTC; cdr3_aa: CASSLADRSHSQTQYF
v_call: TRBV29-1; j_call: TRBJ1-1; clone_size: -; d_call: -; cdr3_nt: TGCAGCGTTGTAAAGGGCCAGAACACTGAAGCTTTCTTT; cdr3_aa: CSVVKGQNTEAFF
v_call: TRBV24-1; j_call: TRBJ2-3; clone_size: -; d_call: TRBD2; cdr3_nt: TGTGCCACCGTGGGGGACTACACAGATACGCAGTATTTT; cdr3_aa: CATVGDYTDTQYF
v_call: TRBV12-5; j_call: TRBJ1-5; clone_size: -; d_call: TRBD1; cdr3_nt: TGTGCTAGTGGTCTGGGACAGCATAGCAATCAGCCCCAGCATTTT; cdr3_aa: CASGLGQHSNQPQHF
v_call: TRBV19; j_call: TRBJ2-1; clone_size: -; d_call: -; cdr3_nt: TGTGCCAGTACAGCAGGCCGAATCAATGAGCAGTTCTTC; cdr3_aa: CASTAGRINEQFF
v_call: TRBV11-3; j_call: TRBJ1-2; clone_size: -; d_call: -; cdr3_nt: TGTGCCAGCAGCTCCGACAGCTTCCATAACTATGGCTACACCTTC; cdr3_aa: CASSSDSFHNYGYTF
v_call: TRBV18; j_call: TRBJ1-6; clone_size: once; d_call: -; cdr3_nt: TGTGCCAGCTCACTTGCTAGGGGTGGAGATTCACCCCTCCACTTT; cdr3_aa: CASSLARGGDSPLHF
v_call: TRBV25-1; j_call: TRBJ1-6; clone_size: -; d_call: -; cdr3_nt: TGTGCCAGACCCCCGGACCGATCCCTAGGTAGAAACCTCCACTTT; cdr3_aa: CARPPDRSLGRNLHF
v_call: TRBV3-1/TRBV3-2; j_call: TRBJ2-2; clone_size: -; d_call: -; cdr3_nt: TGTGCCAGCTTCCTAGTCAACACCGGGGAGCTGTTTTTT; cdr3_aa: CASFLVNTGELFF
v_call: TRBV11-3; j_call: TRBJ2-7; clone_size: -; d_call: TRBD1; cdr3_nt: TGTGCCAGCAGCTTATCATGGGACAGTCCCTACGAGCAGTACTTC; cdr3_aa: CASSLSWDSPYEQYF
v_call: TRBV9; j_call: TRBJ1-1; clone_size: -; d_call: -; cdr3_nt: TGTGCCAGCAGCGTATTACCCACAGGGATAGAAACTGAAGCTTTCTTT; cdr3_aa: CASSVLPTGIETEAFF
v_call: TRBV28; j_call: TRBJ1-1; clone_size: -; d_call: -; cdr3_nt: TGTGCCAGCAGTTGGCAGGGGAGGGGGGACACTGAAGCTTTCTTT; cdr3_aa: CASSWQGRGDTEAFF
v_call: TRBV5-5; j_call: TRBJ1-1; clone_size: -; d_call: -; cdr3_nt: TGTGCCAGCAGCTTTTGGGGCACTGAAGCTTTCTTT; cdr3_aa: CASSFWGTEAFF
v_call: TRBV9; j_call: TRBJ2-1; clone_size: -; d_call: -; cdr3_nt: TGTGCCAGCAGCGTAGATTCGATTGTGGATGAGCAGTTCTTC; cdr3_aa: CASSVDSIVDEQFF
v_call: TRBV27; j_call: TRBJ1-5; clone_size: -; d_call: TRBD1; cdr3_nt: TGTGCCAGCAGTTTATACGGGACAGTTTATAGCAATCAGCCCCAGCATTTT; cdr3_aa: CASSLYGTVYSNQPQHF
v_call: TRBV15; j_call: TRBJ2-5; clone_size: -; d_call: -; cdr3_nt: TGTGCCACCAGCAGCACCTCCGACGCTACCCTCGGGGAGACCCAGTACTTC; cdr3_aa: CATSSTSDATLGETQYF